This T cell receptor beta chain was sequenced during a study of Graves' ophthalmopathy and Graves' hyperthyroidism. Transcripts of RNA were the source for amplifying TCR beta CDR3 regions. Second-round multiplex PCR came after a first-round RT-PCR that employed HTBI primers. TCRdb reanalysed the multiplex PCR reads using MiXCR and keeps one entry per CDR3 protein. Of roughly 410,000 distinct CDR3 sequences in the sample, 15% were seen once. V dropped 4 bases and J dropped 3 bases, with 11 bases sitting between them. Per germline, CDR1 SGHKS and CDR2 YYEKEE (reference sequence). CDR3 length: 13 residues.

Sequencing was carried out using peripheral blood. The rearrangement uses TRBV5-5 and TRBJ2-7; TRBD1 might be the D (6 bases). The TCR originated in a woman under 30 with stable Graves' hyperthyroidism. CDR3 region: CASSPGHFYEQYF. As DNA, the CDR3 is TGTGCCAGCAGCCCGGGACACTTCTACGAGCAGTACTTC. Using reference TRBV5-5 and TRBJ2-7 for the parts outside the CDR3, the full variable domain is DAGVTQSPTHLIKTRGQQVTLRCSPISGHKSVSWYQQVLGQGPQFIFQYYEKEERGRGNFPDRFSARQFPNYSSELNVNALLLGDSALYLCASSPGHFYEQYFGPGTRLTVT.